This entry concerns a single TCR beta chain. Its target is not known. These data belong to a study of glioma-infiltrating T cells. Notes on the study in general: Tissue and blood shared very few CDR3 sequences. Gliomas, especially low-grade, showed above-expected tissue-blood divergence; non-neoplastic patients showed below.

Amplification of TCR alpha and beta CDR3 regions from RNA used iRepertoire nested multiplex PCR. For one-step reverse transcription and amplification, about 85-400 ng of tissue mRNA or PBMC total RNA was used. TCRdb used MiXCR to reprocess the multiplex PCR reads, holding one entry per CDR3 protein. The table has under 150,000 distinct CDR3 sequences, roughly 43% seen once. This sequence originates from a human donor with low-grade glioma or glioblastoma, undergoing nonglioma brain surgery, or in good health (not recorded which). Sequencing used glioma tissue, nonneoplastic brain tissue, or PBMCs (not recorded which).

This chain's CDR3 is CSAEDVQETQYF. CDR3 coding DNA: TGCAGTGCTGAGGACGTCCAAGAGACCCAGTACTTC. The V and J genes are TRBV20-1 and TRBJ2-5; D gene unclear. V lost 5 bases and J 1 base, leaving 8 bases between the germline ends. Germline CDR1 and CDR2: DFQATT and SNEGSKA (reference sequence). This CDR3 has 12 amino acids.